What follows are 5 T cell receptor beta chains derived from one specimen sequenced in a study of blood T cell repertoires in COVID-19. Only in-frame clones appear in the TCRdb table, and some are missing; sequencing was by immunoSEQ multiplex PCR. The sample holds 110,000 to 150,000 clones, around 81% seen once. The sample comprised peripheral blood. The receptor source for this set is a woman aged 45-65 years with acute or convalescent COVID-19.

The J gene is TRBJ2-3, the V gene TRBV6-5; D ambiguous. Germline V CDR1 and CDR2: MNHEY, SVGAGI. V lost 9 bases, J lost 2 bases, and 12 bases lay in between. The CDR3 extends over 13 amino acids. As DNA, the CDR3 is TGTGCCAGTGAGGATACATTCACAGATACGCAGTATTTT. Translated: CASEDTFTDTQYF.

The gene calls are TRBV19 and TRBJ2-1; 9 nucleotides match TRBD2. V dropped 0 bases and J dropped 6; count of bases not matched to a gene: 12. The germline gives CDR1 LNHDA, CDR2 SQIVND (reference sequence). The CDR3 has 18 residues. CDR3 DNA: TGTGCCAGTAGTATAGATAATCACTTAGCGGGGGCTCTCAATGAGCAGTTCTTC. Its translation is CASSIDNHLAGALNEQFF.

V usage is TRBV6-5 and J usage is TRBJ1-1; D is unresolved. The germline V gene encodes CDR1 MNHEY and CDR2 SVGAGI. The length of the CDR3 is 15 residues. Deletions cut 8 bases from V and 1 base from J, with 17 bases between. Written as DNA, the CDR3 is TGTGCCAGCTTGGATGGGCCGCCAAAGAACACTGAAGCTTTCTTT. Amino acids: CASLDGPPKNTEAFF.

Here the CDR3 DNA reads TGTGCCAGCAGTGAAGGATTCGGTGAGCAGTTCTTC. This encodes CASSEGFGEQFF. The chain carries TRBV6-1 and TRBJ2-1, with D unclear. Germline V gene sequence: CDR1 MNHNS, CDR2 SASEGT. Trimming pared 1 base from V and 9 bases from J, leaving 7 bases between. The CDR3 has 12 residues.

CDR3 loop: CSVEAPQGARDTQYF. DNA of the CDR3: TGCAGCGTTGAAGCCCCTCAGGGGGCGCGTGATACGCAGTATTTT. This rearrangement joins TRBV29-1 to TRBJ2-3; 8 nucleotides align to TRBD1. The CDR3 totals 15 residues. V shed 1 base, J shed 6 bases, and the junction held 9 bases outside the gene matches. Germline V lookup: CDR1 SQVTM, CDR2 ANQGSEA.